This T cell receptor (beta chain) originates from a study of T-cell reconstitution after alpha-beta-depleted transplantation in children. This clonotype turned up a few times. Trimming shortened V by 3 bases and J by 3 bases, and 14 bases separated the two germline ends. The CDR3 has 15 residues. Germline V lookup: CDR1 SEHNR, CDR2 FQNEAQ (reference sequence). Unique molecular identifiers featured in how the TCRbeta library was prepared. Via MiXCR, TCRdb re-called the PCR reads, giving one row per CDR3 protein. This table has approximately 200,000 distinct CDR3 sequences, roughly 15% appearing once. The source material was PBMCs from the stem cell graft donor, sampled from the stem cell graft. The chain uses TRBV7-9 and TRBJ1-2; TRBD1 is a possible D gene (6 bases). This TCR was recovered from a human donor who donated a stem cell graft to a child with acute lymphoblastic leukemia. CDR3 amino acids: CASSFSQGIDYGYTF. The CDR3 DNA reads TGTGCCAGCAGCTTCTCTCAGGGGATCGACTATGGCTACACCTTC.